This T cell receptor beta chain was sequenced for a study of T-cell reconstitution after alpha-beta-depleted transplantation in children. With 6 bases clipped from V and 1 base from J, the junction kept 1 base outside the gene matches. In germline, CDR1 is SQVTM, CDR2 ANQGSEA. The CDR3 consists of 12 residues. The library targeted TCRbeta and was prepared with unique molecular identifiers. Using its own MiXCR run on the PCR reads, TCRdb lists one record per CDR3 protein. This sample has about 480,000 distinct CDR3 sequences, with about 12% found just once. This clonotype showed up many times. The sequence came from a human donor who donated a stem cell graft to a child with combined immunodeficiency. The sequencing here drew on PBMCs from the stem cell graft donor, taken from the stem cell graft. The chain combines TRBV29-1 with TRBJ1-1, with 8 bases that match TRBD1. As DNA, the CDR3 is TGCAGCGTCGGACAGGGGAACACTGAAGCTTTCTTT. It specifies CSVGQGNTEAFF.